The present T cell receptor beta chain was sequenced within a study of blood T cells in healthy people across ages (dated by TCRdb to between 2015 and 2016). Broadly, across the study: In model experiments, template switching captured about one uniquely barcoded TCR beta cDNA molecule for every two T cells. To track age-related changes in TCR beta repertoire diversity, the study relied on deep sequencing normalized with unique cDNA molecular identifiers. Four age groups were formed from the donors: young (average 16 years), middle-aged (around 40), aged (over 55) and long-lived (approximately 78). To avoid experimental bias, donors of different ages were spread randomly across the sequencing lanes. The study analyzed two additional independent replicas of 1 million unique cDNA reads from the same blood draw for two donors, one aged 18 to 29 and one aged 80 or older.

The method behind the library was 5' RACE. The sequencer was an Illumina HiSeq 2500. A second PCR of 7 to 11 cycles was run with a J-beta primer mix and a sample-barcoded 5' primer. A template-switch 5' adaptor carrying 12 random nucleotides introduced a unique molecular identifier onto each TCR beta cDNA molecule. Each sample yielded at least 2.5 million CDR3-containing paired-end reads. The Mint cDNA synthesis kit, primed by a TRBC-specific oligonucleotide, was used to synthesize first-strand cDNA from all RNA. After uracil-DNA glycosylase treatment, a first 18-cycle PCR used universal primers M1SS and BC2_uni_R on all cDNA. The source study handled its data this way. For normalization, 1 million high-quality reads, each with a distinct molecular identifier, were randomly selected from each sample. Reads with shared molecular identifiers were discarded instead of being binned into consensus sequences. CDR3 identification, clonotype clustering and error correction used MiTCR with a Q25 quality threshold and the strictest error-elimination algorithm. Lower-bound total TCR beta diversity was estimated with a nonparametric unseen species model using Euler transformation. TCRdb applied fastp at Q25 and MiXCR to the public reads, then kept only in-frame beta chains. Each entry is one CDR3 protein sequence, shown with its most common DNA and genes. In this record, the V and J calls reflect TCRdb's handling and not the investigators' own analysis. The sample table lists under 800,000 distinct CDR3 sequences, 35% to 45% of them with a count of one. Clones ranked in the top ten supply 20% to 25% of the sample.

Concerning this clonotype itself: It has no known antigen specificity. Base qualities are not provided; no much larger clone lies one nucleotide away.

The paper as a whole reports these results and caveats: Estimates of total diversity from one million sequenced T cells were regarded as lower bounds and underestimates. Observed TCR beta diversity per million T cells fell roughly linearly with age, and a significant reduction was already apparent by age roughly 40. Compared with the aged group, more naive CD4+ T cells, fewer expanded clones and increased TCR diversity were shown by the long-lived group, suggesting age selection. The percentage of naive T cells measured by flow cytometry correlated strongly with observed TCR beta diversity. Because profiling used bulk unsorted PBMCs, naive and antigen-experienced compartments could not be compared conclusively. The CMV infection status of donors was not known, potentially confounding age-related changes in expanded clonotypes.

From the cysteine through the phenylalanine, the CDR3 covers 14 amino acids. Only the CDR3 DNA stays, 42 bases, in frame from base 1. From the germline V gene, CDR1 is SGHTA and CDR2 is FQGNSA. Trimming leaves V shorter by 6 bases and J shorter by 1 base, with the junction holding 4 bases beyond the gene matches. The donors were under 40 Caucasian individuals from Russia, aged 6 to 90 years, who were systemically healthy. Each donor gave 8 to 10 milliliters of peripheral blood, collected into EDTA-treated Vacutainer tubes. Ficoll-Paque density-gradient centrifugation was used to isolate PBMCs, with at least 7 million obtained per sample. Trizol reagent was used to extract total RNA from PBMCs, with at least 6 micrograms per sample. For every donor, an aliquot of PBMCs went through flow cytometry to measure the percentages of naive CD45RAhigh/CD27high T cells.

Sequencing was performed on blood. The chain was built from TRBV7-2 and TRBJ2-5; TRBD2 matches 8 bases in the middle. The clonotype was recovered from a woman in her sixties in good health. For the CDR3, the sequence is CASSIAGPQETQYF. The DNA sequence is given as TGTGCCAGCAGTATAGCGGGACCCCAAGAGACCCAGTACTTC.